The clone carrying this T cell receptor beta chain was counted only a few times. The germline gives CDR1 SGHTA, CDR2 FQGNSA. V was pared by 1 base and J by 3 bases, with 13 bases between. This CDR3 contains 16 residues. Via MiXCR, TCRdb re-called the RT-PCR reads, giving one row per CDR3 protein. The table records approximately 720,000 distinct CDR3 sequences, 12% to 15% of them present only once. The receptor comes from a female donor in good health, serving as a healthy control. The sample was memory CD4+ T cells from blood. The chain employs TRBV7-2 and TRBJ2-1; the D is unclear. The CDR3 sequence: CASSLEWRRHYNEQFF. The CDR3 DNA follows: TGTGCCAGCAGCTTAGAGTGGCGGAGACACTACAATGAGCAGTTCTTC.